This is a list of T cell receptor beta chains from one sample in a study of OX40 agonist ivuxolimab in advanced cancers. Assay: immunoSEQ multiplex PCR; the TCRdb copy retains only in-frame clones and omits some. This sample has 70,000 to 95,000 clones; approximately 90% occur once, and the top ten carry roughly 1.1%. This specimen was CD4+ or CD8+ T cells sorted from blood, taken in a trial of the OX40 agonist ivuxolimab. The receptors shown here come from an adult with an advanced solid tumor such as melanoma, head and neck, liver or kidney cancer. Both conserved end residues are part of each CDR3. Fields, in order: J gene, V gene, clone size, D gene, CDR3 DNA, CDR3 protein. D genes are given only for firm matches. Clone size appears in some rows only: once, few, many, or a class for an expanded clone.

j_gene: TRBJ2-5; v_gene: TRBV25-1; abundance: .; d_gene: .; CDR3nt: TGTGCCAGCACAGGGTTTGGGCTGTTTAAGACCCAGTACTTC; CDR3aa: CASTGFGLFKTQYF
j_gene: TRBJ2-2; v_gene: TRBV23-1; abundance: .; d_gene: TRBD2; CDR3nt: TGCGCCAGCACCCTTCTGCGGGAGCGTAACACCGGGGAGCTGTTTTTT; CDR3aa: CASTLLRERNTGELFF
j_gene: TRBJ2-3; v_gene: TRBV7-2; abundance: .; d_gene: TRBD1; CDR3nt: TGTGCCAGCAGCCGGGGACAGCGCCGCACAGATACGCAGTATTTT; CDR3aa: CASSRGQRRTDTQYF
j_gene: TRBJ2-1; v_gene: TRBV2; abundance: .; d_gene: .; CDR3nt: TGTGCCAGCTACGGGGTTCCTAGTTACAATGAGCAGTTCTTC; CDR3aa: CASYGVPSYNEQFF
j_gene: TRBJ2-7; v_gene: TRBV19; abundance: .; d_gene: .; CDR3nt: TGTGCCAGTAGCAGACAGGGAGGCTACGAGCAGTACTTC; CDR3aa: CASSRQGGYEQYF
j_gene: TRBJ2-7; v_gene: TRBV28; abundance: .; d_gene: TRBD1; CDR3nt: TGTGCCAGCAGTTTTCCTCCGGGACAGGGCTCCTACGAGCAGTACTTC; CDR3aa: CASSFPPGQGSYEQYF
j_gene: TRBJ2-7; v_gene: TRBV7-2; abundance: .; d_gene: TRBD1; CDR3nt: TGTGCCAGCAGCTCGACAGGGGGATTCGAGCAGTACTTC; CDR3aa: CASSSTGGFEQYF
j_gene: TRBJ2-2; v_gene: TRBV2; abundance: .; d_gene: .; CDR3nt: TGTGCCAGCAGTGAAATGGGTGGGAACACCGGGGAGCTGTTTTTT; CDR3aa: CASSEMGGNTGELFF
j_gene: TRBJ2-1; v_gene: TRBV7-2; abundance: .; d_gene: .; CDR3nt: TGTGCCAGCAGCTTATTACCCAGCGGTGGGGTGAAAGAGAATGAGCAGTTCTTC; CDR3aa: CASSLLPSGGVKENEQFF
j_gene: TRBJ1-3; v_gene: TRBV6-5; abundance: .; d_gene: .; CDR3nt: TGTGCCAGCAGTTCGATGACAGGAAGCTCTGGAAACACCATATATTTT; CDR3aa: CASSSMTGSSGNTIYF
j_gene: TRBJ2-4; v_gene: TRBV10-1; abundance: .; d_gene: .; CDR3nt: TGCGCCAGCAGTGATGGAGGTACCAAAAACATTCAGTACTTC; CDR3aa: CASSDGGTKNIQYF
j_gene: TRBJ2-3; v_gene: TRBV28; abundance: once; d_gene: .; CDR3nt: TGTGCCAGCAGCACAGGGTCAACAGATACGCAGTATTTT; CDR3aa: CASSTGSTDTQYF
j_gene: TRBJ1-4; v_gene: TRBV2; abundance: few; d_gene: .; CDR3nt: TGTGCCAGCAGTGAACAGATTGGGGAAAAACTGTTTTTT; CDR3aa: CASSEQIGEKLFF
j_gene: TRBJ2-5; v_gene: TRBV28; abundance: .; d_gene: TRBD2; CDR3nt: TGTGCCACCCACGCGGGGGAGAGGACCCAGTACTTC; CDR3aa: CATHAGERTQYF
j_gene: TRBJ2-1; v_gene: TRBV5-1; abundance: .; d_gene: TRBD2; CDR3nt: TGCGCCAGCAGCAGAATCTCGGGAGGGCCAAACAATGAGCAGTTCTTC; CDR3aa: CASSRISGGPNNEQFF
j_gene: TRBJ1-2; v_gene: TRBV6-1; abundance: .; d_gene: .; CDR3nt: TGTGCCAGCAGTGAAGCAAGGACTGGGGGAGGCTACACCTTC; CDR3aa: CASSEARTGGGYTF
j_gene: TRBJ2-5; v_gene: TRBV5-1; abundance: .; d_gene: .; CDR3nt: TGCGCCAGCAGCTTAAGAACACCCCAAGAGACCCAGTACTTC; CDR3aa: CASSLRTPQETQYF
j_gene: TRBJ2-7; v_gene: TRBV6-5; abundance: few; d_gene: .; CDR3nt: TGTGCCAGCAGTTACTCGTTCGGGGGCTCCTACGAGCAGTACTTC; CDR3aa: CASSYSFGGSYEQYF
j_gene: TRBJ2-7; v_gene: TRBV27; abundance: .; d_gene: TRBD2; CDR3nt: TGTGCCAGCTCACCCGAGGGGCTAGCGGGAGTGTACGAGCAGTACTTC; CDR3aa: CASSPEGLAGVYEQYF
j_gene: TRBJ1-1; v_gene: TRBV30; abundance: .; d_gene: TRBD1; CDR3nt: TGTGCCTGGAGCACAGGACAGGGTATGAACACTGAAGCTTTCTTT; CDR3aa: CAWSTGQGMNTEAFF
j_gene: TRBJ2-5; v_gene: TRBV7-3; abundance: once; d_gene: .; CDR3nt: TGTGCCAGCAGCCGGACCAGTTTGGAGACCCAGTACTTC; CDR3aa: CASSRTSLETQYF
j_gene: TRBJ1-2; v_gene: TRBV20-1; abundance: .; d_gene: .; CDR3nt: TGCAGTGCCCCCCAAGGCTACACCTTC; CDR3aa: CSAPQGYTF
j_gene: TRBJ2-1; v_gene: TRBV5-6; abundance: .; d_gene: .; CDR3nt: TGTGCCAGCAGCTTGGACACGGGAGCCTCCTACAATGAGCAGTTCTTC; CDR3aa: CASSLDTGASYNEQFF
j_gene: TRBJ2-3; v_gene: TRBV7-2; abundance: .; d_gene: TRBD2; CDR3nt: TGTGCCAGCAGCTTATCCTTAGGACTAGGTTCCGCAGATACGCAGTATTTT; CDR3aa: CASSLSLGLGSADTQYF
j_gene: TRBJ1-2; v_gene: TRBV6-6; abundance: .; d_gene: TRBD1; CDR3nt: TGTGCCAGCAGAAAAGGACAGGGAGGTGGCTACACCTTC; CDR3aa: CASRKGQGGGYTF
j_gene: TRBJ2-5; v_gene: TRBV5-4; abundance: .; d_gene: .; CDR3nt: TGTGCCAGCAGCTCCGGCGGTCTTTACCAAGAGACCCAGTACTTC; CDR3aa: CASSSGGLYQETQYF
j_gene: TRBJ2-1; v_gene: TRBV7-2; abundance: .; d_gene: TRBD2; CDR3nt: TGTGCCAGCAGCTCTCCCGGGACTAGCGGGAGCAATGAGCAGTTCTTC; CDR3aa: CASSSPGTSGSNEQFF
j_gene: TRBJ2-1; v_gene: TRBV11-1; abundance: once; d_gene: .; CDR3nt: TGTGCCAGCAGCCCGGACAGGAGTACTAGCGGAGGCAATGAGCAGTTCTTC; CDR3aa: CASSPDRSTSGGNEQFF
j_gene: TRBJ1-4; v_gene: TRBV5-1; abundance: .; d_gene: .; CDR3nt: TGCGCCAGCAGGTTCAGTTCGAGTGAAAAACTGTTTTTT; CDR3aa: CASRFSSSEKLFF
j_gene: TRBJ1-4; v_gene: TRBV28; abundance: .; d_gene: .; CDR3nt: TGTGCCACTAGGGTGGGGGGTAATGAAAAACTGTTTTTT; CDR3aa: CATRVGGNEKLFF
j_gene: TRBJ2-1; v_gene: TRBV30; abundance: .; d_gene: .; CDR3nt: TGTGCCTGGACCCTCGGGGGTAGCTCCTACAATGAGCAGTTCTTC; CDR3aa: CAWTLGGSSYNEQFF
j_gene: TRBJ2-2; v_gene: TRBV28; abundance: .; d_gene: .; CDR3nt: TGTGCCAGCACCTTTAGGGGACACGCGAACACCGGGGAGCTGTTTTTT; CDR3aa: CASTFRGHANTGELFF
j_gene: TRBJ1-1; v_gene: TRBV5-1; abundance: .; d_gene: TRBD1; CDR3nt: TGCGCCAGCAGCTTGGAAGGGACAGGTGAAGCTTTCTTT; CDR3aa: CASSLEGTGEAFF